One and the same sample provided the 21 T cell receptor beta chains below, sequenced in a study of cytomegalovirus exposure and HLA in healthy donors. The PCR used 60 Vbeta and 13 Jbeta primers. Measured with immunoSEQ multiplex PCR; TCRdb has only the in-frame clones, and not every one. Seen here are roughly 150,000 clones, around 9.6% observed once, and the top ten hold roughly 1.9%. What was sequenced was PBMCs. Receptors originate from a male donor in good health and CMV-seronegative.

This clone has a handful of counts. J is TRBJ2-3 and V is TRBV7-3; 9 bases map to TRBD1. V dropped 5 bases and J dropped 1; count of bases not matched to a gene: 4. The V gene's germline CDR1 is SGHTA and CDR2 FQGTGA. There are 15 residues in the CDR3. The chain's CDR3 is CASSPGQGRTDTQYF. The CDR3 DNA follows: TGTGCCAGCAGCCCAGGACAGGGGCGCACAGATACGCAGTATTTT.

This clone was found a few times. The genes are TRBV7-2 and TRBJ2-1; 15 bases match TRBD2. The germline V gene has CDR1 SGHTA and CDR2 FQGNSA. J lost 4 bases, V lost 5 bases, and 12 bases had no gene match. The CDR3 is made up of 19 amino acids. CDR3 residues: CASSLRTSGRAVRYNEQFF. As DNA, the CDR3 is TGTGCCAGCAGCCTCCGGACTAGCGGGAGGGCCGTACGTTACAATGAGCAGTTCTTC.

This sequence joins TRBV5-1 and TRBJ1-1; 9 positions agree with TRBD1. The CDR3 loop spans 16 amino acids. Germline V CDR1 and CDR2: SGHRS, YFSETQ. After removal of 1 base from V and 6 bases from J, the junction contained 10 bases not matched to a gene. The CDR3 reads CASSLTGGPLVAEAFF. CDR3 DNA: TGCGCCAGCAGCTTGACAGGGGGCCCCTTAGTGGCTGAAGCTTTCTTT.

V and J are TRBV28 and TRBJ1-2, with TRBD1 matching over 9 bases. Germline V gene data show CDR1 as MDHEN and CDR2 as SYDVKM. CDR3 length equals 14 residues. V lost 6 bases, J lost 6 bases, and 8 bases stayed unmatched. The DNA for the CDR3 is TGTGCCAGCAGCCCGGGGGACAGGGTTCATGGCTACACCTTC. It encodes CASSPGDRVHGYTF.

This clone was seen a handful of times. This sequence joins TRBV27 and TRBJ1-2; D uncertain. Trimming stripped 5 bases from V and 6 bases from J, with 7 bases between. The V gene's germline CDR1 is MNHEY and CDR2 SMNVEV (reference sequence). This CDR3 comprises 11 residues. The CDR3 here is CASSPGDGYTF. The DNA of the CDR3 is TGTGCCAGCAGTCCAGGTGATGGCTACACCTTC.

The chain links TRBV20-1 to TRBJ1-2, with no clear D. In germline, CDR1 is DFQATT, CDR2 SNEGSKA (reference sequence). Trimming took off 3 bases at V and 8 bases at J, with 7 bases between the two ends. The length of the CDR3 is 10 residues. CDR3 in DNA: TGCAGTGCTAGCCGGGAGGGCTACACCTTC. Protein sequence: CSASREGYTF.

The chain employs TRBV7-2 and TRBJ2-7; TRBD2 agrees at 12 bases. Trimming removed 0 bases from V and 4 bases from J; junction bases left unmatched: 1. The CDR3 sequence is 15 residues long. CDR1 and CDR2 (germline): SGHTA, FQGNSA. CDR3 region: CASSLAGLAGYEQYF. For the CDR3, the DNA is TGTGCCAGCAGCTTAGCGGGACTAGCGGGTTACGAGCAGTACTTC.

This CDR3 is CASSPSSGMYNEQFF. The CDR3 bases are TGTGCCAGCTCACCGTCTAGCGGTATGTACAATGAGCAGTTCTTC. The chain carries TRBV18 and TRBJ2-1, with 7 bases fitting TRBD2. The V gene end was trimmed by 3 bases and the J gene end by 4 bases; junction bases not matched to a gene: 6. Germline V gene lookup returns CDR1 KGHSH and CDR2 LQKENI. The CDR3 consists of 15 residues.

This chain links TRBV7-2 with TRBJ2-7; a possible D gene is TRBD2 (5 bases). The CDR3 loop spans 13 amino acids. Germline CDR1 reads SGHTA; CDR2 reads FQGNSA. V was shortened by 2 bases and J by 3 bases, with 8 bases between the two germline ends. This CDR3 is CASSLPGFYEQYF. In DNA form, the CDR3 reads TGTGCCAGCAGCTTACCGGGGTTCTACGAGCAGTACTTC.

The J gene is TRBJ2-7, the V gene TRBV29-1; maybe TRBD1 (5 bases). The V end lost 6 bases, the J end lost 4 bases, and 10 bases lay between the germline ends. The CDR3 sequence is 11 residues long. Germline V gene sequence: CDR1 SQVTM, CDR2 ANQGSEA. The CDR3 region has the DNA TGCAGCGTCCAGGGCCCATACGAGCAGTACTTC. It encodes CSVQGPYEQYF.

This clone was detected only a few times. This chain joins TRBV7-2 and TRBJ2-1; D unclear. The CDR3 runs to 13 residues. The V gene's germline CDR1 is SGHTA and CDR2 FQGNSA. Between the trimmed V and J ends, which lost 0 bases and 6 bases, there was a span of 6 bases. CDR3 sequence reads: CASSLAGANEQFF. The CDR3 DNA reads as TGTGCCAGCAGCTTAGCAGGAGCCAATGAGCAGTTCTTC.

This clone has more than one count but fewer than ten. V and J are TRBV6-6 and TRBJ2-5, with D possibly matching TRBD1 (6 bases). The CDR3 consists of 14 residues. The germline gives CDR1 MNHNY, CDR2 SVGAGI (reference sequence). The V and J ends lost 5 bases and 1 base respectively, with 11 bases between them. The CDR3 sequence is CASSRGQFQETQYF. The CDR3 bases are TGTGCCAGCAGTCGCGGACAGTTCCAAGAGACCCAGTACTTC.

This clone came up a few times. The V call is TRBV15, the J call TRBJ1-2; 8 bases map to TRBD1. The CDR3 extends over 13 amino acids. V trimming: 9 bases; J trimming: 5 bases; junction bases outside the gene matches: 8. From germline, CDR1 is LNHNV and CDR2 YYDKDF (reference sequence). The CDR3 here is CATNQGARYGYTF. The CDR3 DNA reads as TGTGCCACGAACCAGGGGGCAAGGTATGGCTACACCTTC. The full variable domain, with the rest looked up from reference TRBV15 and TRBJ1-2, is DAMVIQNPRYQVTQFGKPVTLSCSQTLNHNVMYWYQQKSSQAPKLLFHYYDKDFNNEADTPDNFQSRRPNTSFCFLDIRSPGLGDTAMYLCATNQGARYGYTFGSGTRLTVV.

This clone was detected only a few times. The chain has TRBV18 and TRBJ1-4; D is perhaps TRBD1 (5 bases). This CDR3 has 16 residues. CDR1 and CDR2 (germline): KGHSH, LQKENI. V lost 5 bases and J lost 0, with 13 bases in between. CDR3 region: CASSTTETATNEKLFF. CDR3 bases: TGTGCCAGCTCAACGACAGAAACAGCAACTAATGAAAAACTGTTTTTT.

This clone was seen more than once but under ten times. The DNA of the CDR3 is TGTGCCAGCAGCTACCCTACGGAGGCTGGCCCTCAGCAGTACTTC. It yields the protein CASSYPTEAGPQQYF. The chain couples TRBV13 to TRBJ2-7; D might be TRBD2 (5 bases). The CDR3 extends over 15 amino acids. V shed 4 bases and J shed 8 bases, with 21 bases lying between them. Germline lookup yields CDR1 PRHDT and CDR2 FYEKMQ (reference sequence).

This clone appeared a few times. The chain combines TRBV5-6 with TRBJ2-1; D call uncertain. V shed 0 bases and J shed 2 bases, with 9 bases lying between them. Germline V gives CDR1 SGHDT, CDR2 YYEEEE. CDR3 length: 15 amino acids. The CDR3 DNA is TGTGCCAGCAGCTTGGAACTCACCACCTACAATGAGCAGTTCTTC. It translates to CASSLELTTYNEQFF.

Here the CDR3 DNA reads TGTGCCAGCAACAATCAGCCGGGAGGGACTGGAAACACCATATATTTT. Its translation is CASNNQPGGTGNTIYF. V is TRBV5-6 and J is TRBJ1-3; D remains unclear. V dropped 6 bases and J dropped 2 bases, with 18 bases sitting between them. The CDR3 covers 16 residues. CDR1 SGHDT and CDR2 YYEEEE come from the germline V gene.

This clone has a handful of counts. The chain has TRBV4-1 and TRBJ2-7, with 12 bases matching TRBD2. The ends lost 1 base at V and 3 bases at J; junction bases unmatched: 7. Germline V gene data show CDR1 as MGHRA and CDR2 as YSYEKL. The CDR3 totals 17 residues. Here the CDR3 DNA reads TGCGCCAGCAGCCAAGGCCAACTAGCGGGGGGTAGCTACGAGCAGTACTTC. Amino acids: CASSQGQLAGGSYEQYF.

This clone was recorded a few times. V gene TRBV25-1 combines with J gene TRBJ2-7, with TRBD1 identical over 11 bases. V was pared by 5 bases and J by 2 bases, with 5 bases of the junction left unmatched. This CDR3 has 15 amino acids. CDR1 and CDR2 from the germline V gene are MGHDK and SYGVNS. The CDR3 region has the DNA TGTGCCAGCAGTTCTCCGGGACAGGGGGCCTACGAGCAGTACTTC. Its translation is CASSSPGQGAYEQYF.

This clone was counted only a few times. The V call is TRBV4-1, the J call TRBJ2-1; 9 bases agree with TRBD2. This CDR3 has 16 amino acids. CDR1 is MGHRA, CDR2 YSYEKL, per germline. V lost 1 base and J lost 5; bases outside the gene matches: 6. For the CDR3, the DNA is TGCGCCAGCAGCCAAGCTCCGGGACTAGCTGACAATGAGCAGTTCTTC. This sequence encodes CASSQAPGLADNEQFF.

This chain's CDR3 is CASSEFQGGYEQYF. CDR3 bases: TGTGCCAGCAGTGAATTTCAAGGCGGATACGAGCAGTACTTC. This chain links TRBV25-1 with TRBJ2-7; D uncertain. The germline CDR1 and CDR2 sequences are MGHDK and SYGVNS. V dropped 1 base and J dropped 4 bases, with 11 bases sitting between them. This CDR3 region has 14 residues.